This paragraph covers one T cell receptor beta chain sequence. Produced via immunoSEQ multiplex PCR; TCRdb's table is partial and in-frame only. The sample gives over 350,000 clones, 70% to 90% of which show up once; about 2.1% is in the top ten. Trimming shortened V by 3 bases and J by 3 bases, and 19 bases separated the two germline ends. CDR1 and CDR2 from the germline V gene are SGHRS and YFSETQ. The CDR3 is 16 residues long. Assignments of participants to cohorts depended upon their own reported clinical history. The data were taken from a study of blood T cell repertoires in COVID-19. Across the study: The origin of the acute and convalescent COVID-19 samples was the United States, Italy and Spain.

The receptor was derived from a woman between 18 and 29 years old with acute COVID-19. The chain couples TRBV5-1 to TRBJ2-7; tentative D call: TRBD1 (5 bases). Sample: PBMCs or T cells enriched from blood (not recorded which). Here the CDR3 reads CASSSLSDTTGYEQYF. The CDR3 DNA is TGCGCCAGCAGCTCCCTCTCGGACACCACGGGCTACGAGCAGTACTTC.